This T cell receptor beta chain was obtained from a study of graft-versus-host responses after intestinal transplantation. This table comes from immunoSEQ multiplex PCR, and its TCRdb copy is limited to in-frame clones, with some not included. The sample contains 20,000 to 25,000 clones, 75% to 90% of which appear only once. CDR3 length: 17 residues. Unmatched junction bases numbered 18, after V lost 0 bases and J lost 9 bases. Germline CDR1 and CDR2: SQVTM and ANQGSEA. The source material was PBMCs, sampled just over 64 days after intestinal transplantation. V is TRBV29-1 and J is TRBJ1-2, with 8 bases that match TRBD1. The source is a human patient who received an intestinal transplant, so some T cells may come from the graft donor. The CDR3 nucleotides read TGCAGCGTTGAAGATGGCATCGGACAGGGAGGCGTTCCGAGCTACACCTTC. It specifies CSVEDGIGQGGVPSYTF.